This TCR beta chain appears in the sequencing data of a study of blood T cells in healthy people across ages. Each of the donors had 9 to 10 milliliters of peripheral blood drawn into EDTA-treated Vacutainer tubes. It was with a sample-barcoded 5' primer and a J-beta primer mix that a second PCR of about 6 to 12 cycles was run. TCRdb processed the 5' RACE reads anew with MiXCR; each CDR3 protein has one entry. This table has roughly 1.5 million distinct CDR3 sequences, roughly two fifths appearing once. Trimming pared 5 bases from V and 3 bases from J, leaving 13 bases between. Germline CDR1 reads MNHEY; CDR2 reads SVGAGI. CDR3 length: 14 residues.

This receptor was obtained from a woman younger than 30 in good health. V and J are TRBV6-5 and TRBJ1-2; TRBD1 is a possible D gene (5 bases). Material: blood. The CDR3 protein is CASSDRDGYYGYTF. In DNA, the CDR3 is TGTGCCAGCAGTGATCGGGACGGATACTATGGCTACACCTTC.